These 30 T cell receptor beta chains share one sample of origin, sequenced in a study of T cell responses to AZD1222 COVID-19 vaccine. Only in-frame clones appear in the TCRdb table, and some are missing; sequencing was by immunoSEQ multiplex PCR. The sample shows some 150,000 clones, roughly 89% of them seen only once. Sequenced material: peripheral blood, taken on day 0 of AZD1222 vaccination. The receptors were sampled from an adult in good health.

The chain employs TRBV6-6 and TRBJ2-6; tentative D call: TRBD2 (5 bases). Germline-derived CDR1 and CDR2 are MNHNY and SVGAGI (reference sequence). This CDR3 has 17 residues. V lost 5 bases, J lost 0 bases, and 14 bases lay in between. The CDR3 region is CASSQRTGASGANVLTF. In DNA form, the CDR3 reads TGTGCCAGCAGTCAAAGGACTGGAGCCTCTGGGGCCAACGTCCTGACTTTC.

The V call is TRBV5-8, the J call TRBJ1-2; D is unclear. The germline gives CDR1 SGHTS, CDR2 YDEGEE. This CDR3 region has 12 residues. The V and J ends lost 9 bases and 0 bases respectively, with 9 bases between them. This CDR3 reads CAIQMANYGYTF. CDR3 DNA sequence: TGTGCCATCCAGATGGCTAACTATGGCTACACCTTC.

V and J are TRBV5-5 and TRBJ1-1; TRBD1 aligns across 11 bases. CDR3 size: 16 residues. The germline V gene encodes CDR1 SGHKS and CDR2 YYEKEE (reference sequence). J gave up 4 bases and V 5 bases, and 10 bases lay outside the gene matches. CDR3 amino acids: CASRRTGTGGSTEAFF. In DNA form, the CDR3 reads TGTGCCAGCAGAAGAACTGGGACAGGGGGGAGCACTGAAGCTTTCTTT.

CDR3 sequence reads: CAISDRGDGEQFF. CDR3 DNA sequence: TGTGCCATCAGTGATAGGGGGGACGGTGAGCAGTTCTTC. This chain connects TRBV10-3 to TRBJ2-1; D assignment may be TRBD1 or TRBD2 (6 bases each). This CDR3 comprises 13 residues. Between the trimmed V and J ends, which lost 3 bases and 9 bases, there was a span of 12 bases. Germline values: CDR1 ENHRY, CDR2 SYGVKD.

The chain is built from TRBV6-6 and TRBJ1-6; maybe TRBD1 (6 bases). The V end lost 0 bases, the J end lost 8 bases, and 14 bases lay between the germline ends. CDR3 size: 16 residues. Looked up from germline, CDR1 is MNHNY and CDR2 is SVGAGI (reference sequence). The CDR3 loop reads CASSYSLTGTHSPLHF. The CDR3 nucleotides are TGTGCCAGCAGTTACTCTCTTACAGGGACTCATTCACCCCTCCACTTT.

This chain links TRBV3-1 (or the pseudogene TRBV3-2) with TRBJ1-1, with D uncertain. Germline loops: CDR1 LGHDT, CDR2 YNNKEL (reference sequence). This CDR3 region has 13 residues. V lost 4 bases and J lost 1, with 7 bases in between. CDR3 protein: CASSPGKNTEAFF. CDR3 in DNA: TGTGCCAGCAGCCCCGGGAAGAACACTGAAGCTTTCTTT.

The CDR3 is CASTQGTAPYEQYF. The CDR3 DNA sequence: TGTGCCAGCACCCAGGGGACGGCCCCCTACGAGCAGTACTTC. V is TRBV6-5 and J is TRBJ2-7; possibly TRBD1 for D (6 bases). The CDR3 spans 14 residues. Germline assignment: CDR1 MNHEY and CDR2 SVGAGI. Deletions cut 7 bases from V and 2 bases from J, with 15 bases between.

This clone was counted a single time. The junction differs from germline at one of its ends, possibly a read error. The DNA for the CDR3 is TGTGCTAGCAGCAAAAAAAGGGCAAGCGAGCAGTACTTC. Amino acids: CASSKKRASEQYF. The V call is TRBV7-7, the J call TRBJ2-7, with D unresolved. This CDR3 is 13 amino acids long. The V gene's germline CDR1 is SSHAT and CDR2 FNYEAQ (reference sequence).

The chain combines TRBV24-1 with TRBJ2-3; 9 bases fit TRBD1. The CDR3 has 17 amino acids. Germline V gives CDR1 KGHDR, CDR2 SFDVKD. J was trimmed by 2 bases and V by 4 bases; bases with no gene match: 9. The CDR3 DNA sequence: TGTGCCACCAGTGAGTGGACAGGGGAAGGGTTCACAGATACGCAGTATTTT. Its translation: CATSEWTGEGFTDTQYF.

The rearrangement joins TRBV19 to TRBJ2-3; 9 nucleotides line up with TRBD2. The CDR3 contains 15 residues. CDR1 is LNHDA and CDR2 is SQIVND in the germline V gene (reference sequence). Trimming cost V 7 bases and J 0 bases; bases outside gene matches: 5. The CDR3 region is CASKESGGSTDTQYF. In nucleotides, the CDR3 is TGTGCCAGTAAGGAGAGCGGGGGGAGCACAGATACGCAGTATTTT.

In the case of this clone: Other DNA sequences in the same sample also yield this CDR3. The V and J genes are TRBV18 and TRBJ2-7; D gene ambiguous. There are 12 residues in the CDR3. The germline gives CDR1 KGHSH, CDR2 LQKENI. Deletions cut 2 bases from V and 3 bases from J, with 5 bases between. The CDR3 DNA follows: TGTGCCAGCTCACCAGGGAACTACGAGCAGTACTTC. Translating it yields CASSPGNYEQYF.

The V and J genes are TRBV25-1 and TRBJ1-1, with D perhaps TRBD1 (5 bases). CDR1 and CDR2 (germline): MGHDK, SYGVNS. This CDR3 is 13 amino acids long. V was cut by 6 bases and J by 4 bases, with 12 bases left in between. CDR3 protein: CASSQGSITEAFF. The CDR3 nucleotides are TGTGCCAGCAGCCAGGGTAGCATCACTGAAGCTTTCTTT.

V gene TRBV28 combines with J gene TRBJ1-1; weak D call: TRBD1 (5 bases). Germline V gene sequence: CDR1 MDHEN, CDR2 SYDVKM. CDR3 length equals 12 residues. The V end was cut by 6 bases, the J end by 6 bases, with 11 bases between. This CDR3 is CASRAGGAEAFF. In DNA, the CDR3 is TGTGCCAGCAGGGCGGGGGGGGCTGAAGCTTTCTTT.

The chain carries TRBV10-3 and TRBJ2-1; 13 bases line up with TRBD2. Unmatched junction bases numbered 10, after V lost 10 bases and J lost 4 bases. Germline CDR1 ENHRY, CDR2 SYGVKD. This CDR3 region has 16 residues. CDR3 in DNA: TGTGCCACAGGACCATGGACTAGCGGGGGTTACAATGAGCAGTTCTTC. It translates to CATGPWTSGGYNEQFF.

This clone was seen just once. CDR3 nucleotides: TGTGCCATCGAGACATGGGGAAAAACGGGAAACACCATATATTTT. This sequence encodes CAIETWGKTGNTIYF. The chain couples TRBV10-3 to TRBJ1-3; D not certain. V was clipped by 8 bases and J by 4 bases, with 18 bases between them. Germline CDR1 reads ENHRY; CDR2 reads SYGVKD. The length of the CDR3 is 15 residues.

The chain joins TRBV6-5 to TRBJ2-7; 8 bases align to TRBD1. Germline lookup yields CDR1 MNHEY and CDR2 SVGAGI. V shed 3 bases and J 3 bases; nucleotides not matched to a gene: 10. The CDR3 loop spans 16 amino acids. Here the CDR3 DNA reads TGTGCCAGCAGTTATGGACTCGGAACAGGGGGCTACGAGCAGTACTTC. Translation: CASSYGLGTGGYEQYF.

This chain links TRBV19 with TRBJ1-4, with TRBD1 matching 7 bases. The V and J ends lost 3 bases and 4 bases, in that order; junction bases with no gene match: 14. This CDR3 has 18 amino acids. CDR1 is LNHDA, CDR2 SQIVND, per germline (reference sequence). CDR3 amino acids: CASSIPTDPGQLNEKLFF. The CDR3 nucleotides read TGTGCCAGTAGTATCCCTACCGACCCGGGACAGCTTAATGAAAAACTGTTTTTT.

The gene calls are TRBV4-1 and TRBJ1-1; D not resolved. V shed 6 bases and J shed 1 base, with 18 bases lying between them. This CDR3 contains 16 residues. The germline CDR1 and CDR2 sequences are MGHRA and YSYEKL. The CDR3 region has the DNA TGCGCCAGCAGTCGGATAGCAGGACCGAAGAACACTGAAGCTTTCTTT. Its protein product is CASSRIAGPKNTEAFF.

The chain combines TRBV18 with TRBJ2-5; 8 bases fit TRBD1. In germline, CDR1 is KGHSH, CDR2 LQKENI. CDR3 length: 13 residues. V was clipped by 6 bases and J by 9 bases; unmatched bases: 9. In DNA, the CDR3 is TGTGCCAGCTCGAAAGACAGGGGATGGGCCCAGTACTTC. Amino acids: CASSKDRGWAQYF.

The V gene is TRBV6-5, the J gene TRBJ2-1; D is possibly TRBD2 (5 bases). The CDR3 is 15 residues long. The V gene's germline CDR1 is MNHEY and CDR2 SVGAGI. Trimming took off 5 bases at V and 5 bases at J, with 16 bases between the two ends. The CDR3, as DNA: TGTGCCAGCAGTACTTTTGTCCGGGATAACAATGAGCAGTTCTTC. It is translated as CASSTFVRDNNEQFF.

The chain uses TRBV29-1 and TRBJ1-1, with TRBD1 matching over 7 bases. This CDR3 comprises 13 residues. Looked up from germline, CDR1 is SQVTM and CDR2 is ANQGSEA. J lost 8 bases, V lost 6 bases, and 12 bases had no gene match. CDR3 nucleotide sequence: TGCAGCGTCCGCAAAAAAGGGACAGCCGAAGCTTTCTTT. It translates to CSVRKKGTAEAFF.

The chain combines TRBV6-5 with TRBJ2-2; D gene uncertain. CDR3 length: 14 amino acids. CDR1 is MNHEY and CDR2 is SVGAGI in the germline V gene. V dropped 4 bases and J dropped 1 base, with 7 bases sitting between them. The CDR3 sequence: CASSLRGNTGELFF. Here the CDR3 DNA reads TGTGCCAGCAGTTTGAGAGGGAACACCGGGGAGCTGTTTTTT.

The rearrangement links TRBV25-1 to TRBJ1-2, with 8 bases fitting TRBD1. Germline values: CDR1 MGHDK, CDR2 SYGVNS. Losses at the gene ends were 1 base for V and 7 bases for J; bases not matched to a gene: 5. The CDR3 is made up of 14 amino acids. CDR3: CASSEFNRGVGYTF. The CDR3 nucleotides read TGTGCCAGCAGTGAATTCAACAGGGGGGTTGGCTACACCTTC.

This clone was seen a few times. The chain is built from TRBV24-1 and TRBJ1-1; D is unclear. CDR1 KGHDR and CDR2 SFDVKD come from the germline V gene. The CDR3 has 13 amino acids. V lost 4 bases to trimming and J lost 4 bases, with 9 bases between them. The CDR3 loop reads CATSERAGTEAFF. The CDR3 coding sequence is TGTGCCACCAGTGAACGGGCGGGCACTGAAGCTTTCTTT.

This clone has a single count. This chain uses TRBV19 with TRBJ1-3; no definite D call. Germline CDR1 and CDR2: LNHDA and SQIVND (reference sequence). Trimming removed 5 bases at V and 0 bases at J, with 8 bases between. The CDR3 is 14 residues long. The DNA for the CDR3 is TGTGCCAGTAGTCGGGCGGACTCTGGAAACACCATATATTTT. Translation: CASSRADSGNTIYF. The full variable domain, with the rest looked up from reference TRBV19 and TRBJ1-3, is DGGITQSPKYLFRKEGQNVTLSCEQNLNHDAMYWYRQDPGQGLRLIYYSQIVNDFQKGDIAEGYSVSREKKESFPLTVTSAQKNPTAFYLCASSRADSGNTIYFGEGSWLTVV.

This chain links TRBV25-1 with TRBJ2-7; 11 bases align to TRBD1. Germline assignment: CDR1 MGHDK and CDR2 SYGVNS. Trimming took 6 bases from V and 3 from J; bases not matched to a gene: 7. The CDR3 is 15 residues long. The CDR3 region is CASRAEGTGGYEQYF. CDR3 sequence (DNA): TGTGCCAGCAGGGCGGAGGGGACAGGGGGCTACGAGCAGTACTTC.

The chain employs TRBV10-3 and TRBJ2-1; the D gene is possibly TRBD2 (5 bases). Germline lookup yields CDR1 ENHRY and CDR2 SYGVKD. V lost 3 bases to trimming and J lost 3 bases, with 6 bases between them. The CDR3 spans 13 residues. CDR3 in DNA: TGTGCCATCAGTGATACTAGCTACAATGAGCAGTTCTTC. It is translated as CAISDTSYNEQFF.

This clone was recorded a few times. The gene calls are TRBV29-1 and TRBJ2-3; 7 bases fit TRBD2. There are 13 residues in the CDR3. The V gene end was trimmed by 4 bases and the J gene end by 2 bases; junction bases not matched to a gene: 3. Germline CDR1 SQVTM, CDR2 ANQGSEA. The CDR3 here is CSVVGGLTDTQYF. Written as DNA, the CDR3 is TGCAGCGTTGTGGGAGGGCTCACAGATACGCAGTATTTT.

The chain employs TRBV6-5 and TRBJ1-1; 7 positions match TRBD1. Looked up from germline, CDR1 is MNHEY and CDR2 is SVGAGI. The trim removed 2 bases at V and 7 bases at J, leaving 4 bases unmatched. The CDR3 consists of 13 residues. DNA for the CDR3: TGTGCCAGCAGTTACGTTAGGACAGGTGAAGCTTTCTTT. Translation gives CASSYVRTGEAFF.

The chain has TRBV29-1 and TRBJ2-2; no clear D gene. This CDR3 is 14 amino acids long. The V end was cut by 3 bases, the J end by 0 bases, with 8 bases between. Germline V gives CDR1 SQVTM, CDR2 ANQGSEA. CDR3 nucleotide sequence: TGCAGCGTTGAGTTTGCAGCGAACACCGGGGAGCTGTTTTTT. Its translation: CSVEFAANTGELFF.